The clone carrying this T cell receptor beta chain was seen ten or more times. Its target is unknown. This entry belongs to a study of T cells in Graves' hyperthyroidism and ophthalmopathy. The CDR3 sequence is 15 residues long. The J segment lost 2 bases and the V segment lost 6 bases, leaving 4 bases of the junction unmatched. CDR1 and CDR2 from the germline V gene are MDHEN and SYDVKM. Template material for amplifying TCR beta CDR3 regions consisted of RNA transcripts. During a first-round RT-PCR of the TCR CDR3, the HTBI primer set was used. In TCRdb, the multiplex PCR reads were re-called with MiXCR into one record per CDR3 protein. The table shows approximately 330,000 distinct CDR3 sequences, with roughly 13% occurring only once. Findings of the study overall: Ophthalmopathy stood apart from stable hyperthyroidism in a 13 V-J model.

The source material was blood. This receptor was taken from a woman aged 40 to 50 with Graves' ophthalmopathy. This chain joins TRBV28 and TRBJ1-4; 9 nucleotides align to TRBD1. The CDR3 spells CASSWDRVTNEKLFF. The CDR3 coding sequence is TGTGCCAGCAGCTGGGACAGGGTTACTAATGAAAAACTGTTTTTT.